The sequence of this T cell receptor beta chain was determined in a study of shared clonotypes between healthy human individuals (dated by TCRdb to about 2020). Broadly, across the study: The cohort included a few men and a couple of women between 18 and 49 years of age. To estimate repertoire size and how much clonotypes are shared between individuals, the study performed deep sequencing of blood TCR repertoires from about five healthy adults. For each donor, three plates each were used for CD4 naive and CD4 memory, two plates were used for CD8 naive, and one plate was used for CD8 memory. To increase sequencing depth and limit assay-specific biases, TCR repertoire library preparation and sequencing were carried out by different laboratories using diverse techniques. Leukapheresis yielded between about 0.9 and 9 billion PBMCs per donor. Broader findings and caveats from the paper: Estimated clonotype richness was generally larger for naive than for memory subsets. Only blood was sampled, and tissue TCR repertoires likely differ from those in blood. Because the study included only a small number of donors, the genetic and exposure-history diversity represented was limited. Pairwise subsampling indicated that sequencing depth was expected to affect the degree of clonotype sharing among donors. Compared with non-shared clonotypes, clonotypes shared by all four sorted-subset donors had higher generation probabilities. Across a few donors, 5% to 6% of naive CD4, roughly 3.4% of naive CD8, 2.3% of memory CD4, and under 0.45% of memory CD8 clonotypes were shared. Incomplete sequencing was indicated by rarefaction of sorted-subset datasets, despite the large sequencing depth.

Comment on this clone: What this receptor recognizes is not known. It has no much larger one-base neighbor in the sample; base qualities were not kept.

CD8 naive samples consisted of CD45RO-negative cells that were positively selected for CCR7, yielding a CD45RA+CCR7+ population without TemRA cells. The donors were healthy, HIV-negative adults who had no recently reported acute infections or vaccinations. All donors were Caucasian adults living in Nashville, Tennessee, USA. Blood was collected by leukapheresis, and PBMCs were isolated by Ficoll-Histopaque density gradient centrifugation and then cryopreserved in liquid nitrogen vapor phase. Analytical flow cytometry was used to check the purity and quantity of each magnetically sorted T cell population. Each sorted fraction had its genomic DNA isolated and then quantified by UV absorbance on a Nanodrop 2000c. The germline V gene sets CDR1 to SGHTA and CDR2 to FQGNSA. The CDR3, from cysteine to phenylalanine, totals 13 residues. Here the CDR3 DNA is all that survives: 39 bases in frame from base 1. Trimming removed 4 bases from V and 6 bases from J, leaving 11 bases between the germline ends.

Using the deep immunoSEQ assay, TCR CDR3 regions were amplified from genomic DNA by multiplex PCR. Extracted genomic DNA from each cell subset was distributed evenly across all wells of several immunoSEQ 96-well plates, and each plate was treated as a replicate. For sorted subsets, approximately 200 ng of genomic DNA, equivalent to around 29,000 T cell genomes, went into each replicate PCR. Purified libraries were measured with a Qubit 3.0 fluorometer, size-checked on a Bioanalyzer 2100, and measured again with the KAPA Library Quantification kit. A separate single-read 150-cycle Illumina NextSeq 550 flow cell was used to sequence each immunoSEQ 96-well plate. In the paper's pipeline: Because the immunoSEQ output included only junctional sequences and no quality scores, the filtering could not be the same as the filtering used for full-length reads. Sequences were annotated with PyIR, a Python wrapper for IgBLAST v1.9, and V/J genes and CDR3 were assigned using IMGT germline references. Any read was removed if the V/J assignment was weak (E-value above 1e-6), the CDR3 was missing, or the read contained stop codons, out-of-frame junctions, or ambiguous translated residues. V3J clonotypes were defined by identical inferred V gene, J gene, and CDR3 amino acid sequence. To compute the percentage overlap between repertoires, the number of shared unique clonotypes was divided by the size of the smaller repertoire. Richness of each repertoire was evaluated using RTK rarefaction, the Chao1 estimator, and Recon v2.1 estimates of unobserved clonotypes. Generation probabilities for all TCRbeta clonotypes obtained by the gDNA method from four donors were computed using OLGA. TCRdb took over this immuneACCESS table, retaining in-frame rearrangements with V and J assigned. Such tables are incomplete; in checked studies, under half of the missing clones stem from an unresolved V gene, and the remainder is unexplained. V and J calls and clone size are copied from that table; D and trimming were computed from the DNA. The sample profile shows approximately 740,000 clones; 92% of them were found once. The ten most abundant clones make up around 24% of the sample.

Sequencing was done on a sample of naive CD8+ T cells sorted from blood. The cell subset or site tag for this specimen amounts to: CD45RA+CCR7+. The sequence is built from TRBV7-2 and TRBJ2-3; no D gene is confidently identified. This TCR derives from a man aged 25 to 45 in good health. The CDR3 here reads CASSSPTLDTQYF. The DNA is as follows: TGTGCCAGCAGCTCTCCCACCCTGGATACGCAGTATTTT. With all but the CDR3 taken from the reference TRBV7-2 and TRBJ2-3 genes, the full variable domain is: GAGVSQSPSNKVTEKGKDVELRCDPISGHTALYWYRQSLGQGLEFLIYFQGNSAPDKSGLPSDRFSAERTGGSVSTLTIQRTQQEDSAVYLCASSSPTLDTQYFGPGTRLTVL.